The present T cell receptor (beta chain) was sequenced within a study of T cell responses to AZD1222 COVID-19 vaccine. Repertoires were generated with immunoSEQ multiplex PCR, while TCRdb's copy carries only in-frame clones and drops some. The top ten hold 18% of the sample, which has 60,000 to 95,000 clones, roughly 84% seen once. Notes on this clone: The antigen is unknown.

Study outcomes and limitations: Among spike-specific TCRs, nearly half reportedly target unmutated variant regions.

This CDR3 comprises 15 residues. Trimming took 0 bases from V and 2 from J; bases not matched to a gene: 4. Per the germline V gene, CDR1 is LNHNV and CDR2 is YYDKDF (reference sequence). The TCR comes from an adult who received the AZD1222 COVID-19 vaccine. The gene calls are TRBV15 and TRBJ2-7, with 7 bases matching TRBD1. The source was peripheral blood, collected 28 days after the second AZD1222 dose. The CDR3 sequence is CATSRDRGQTYEQYF. The CDR3 DNA is TGTGCCACCAGCAGAGATCGGGGACAGACCTACGAGCAGTACTTC.